Shown below are 30 T cell receptor beta chains from a single sample sequenced in a study of blood T cell repertoires in COVID-19. Profiling relied on immunoSEQ multiplex PCR, and the TCRdb table lists in-frame clones only, not all of them. The profile shows 90,000 to 120,000 clones, 92% of them singletons. Sequencing was done on a sample of peripheral blood. Receptor source: a man aged 65 to 85 with acute or convalescent COVID-19.

The J gene is TRBJ1-1, the V gene TRBV12-5, with TRBD1 identical over 7 bases. Losses at the gene ends were 7 bases for V and 0 bases for J; bases not matched to a gene: 14. Germline V gene data show CDR1 as LGHNT and CDR2 as FRNRAP. This CDR3 has 17 residues. In DNA form, the CDR3 reads TGTGCTAGTGCCTTGAGGGACAGAGCTCTTATGAACACTGAAGCTTTCTTT. It yields the protein CASALRDRALMNTEAFF.

The V and J genes are TRBV11-2 and TRBJ2-1; D unresolved. Per the germline V gene, CDR1 is SGHAT and CDR2 is FQNNGV. Trimming left V 5 bases short and J 4 bases short, with 9 bases between. This CDR3 comprises 13 residues. In nucleotides, the CDR3 is TGTGCCAGCAGCCAATTTTTTTACAATGAGCAGTTCTTC. Translation gives CASSQFFYNEQFF.

The chain employs TRBV27 and TRBJ2-2; 8 bases match TRBD2. This CDR3 region has 18 residues. Trimming took 6 bases from V and 6 from J; bases not matched to a gene: 18. The V gene's germline CDR1 is MNHEY and CDR2 SMNVEV (reference sequence). The CDR3 DNA follows: TGTGCCAGCAGATTCCTCGCCAGCGGGACTAGAGTCCCCGGGGAGCTGTTTTTT. Its translation: CASRFLASGTRVPGELFF.

Remarks on this clone: Other DNA sequences within the sample encode an identical CDR3. The rearrangement joins TRBV18 to TRBJ2-7; D not certain. In germline, CDR1 is KGHSH, CDR2 LQKENI. With 0 bases removed from V and 3 bases from J, the gap between germline ends came to 6 bases. The CDR3 contains 13 residues. The CDR3 DNA follows: TGTGCCAGCTCACCACCTAGCAGCTACGAGCAGTACTTC. Protein sequence: CASSPPSSYEQYF.

This clone occurred a few times. The chain's CDR3 is CSVEAAGTYEQYF. Here the CDR3 DNA reads TGCAGCGTTGAAGCGGCCGGGACCTACGAGCAGTACTTC. This chain uses TRBV29-1 with TRBJ2-7; D is perhaps TRBD2 (5 bases). The CDR3 sequence is 13 residues long. V was shortened by 1 base and J by 2 bases, with 9 bases between the two germline ends. Germline V gives CDR1 SQVTM, CDR2 ANQGSEA.

The V call is TRBV28, the J call TRBJ1-5; 9 bases line up with TRBD1. The CDR3 is made up of 19 amino acids. With V trimmed by 1 base and J by 4 bases, 14 bases remained unmatched. CDR1 is MDHEN and CDR2 is SYDVKM in the germline V gene. CDR3 sequence: CASSLYATGTGKLNQPQHF. CDR3 coding DNA: TGTGCCAGCAGTTTATATGCCACCGGGACAGGGAAATTGAATCAGCCCCAGCATTTT.

The chain links TRBV5-5 to TRBJ2-7; 8 bases fit TRBD1. The CDR3 consists of 12 residues. Trimming at V came to 2 bases and at J to 13 bases, leaving 8 bases not matched to a gene. Germline lookup yields CDR1 SGHKS and CDR2 YYEKEE (reference sequence). CDR3 sequence: CASSLYRDRFYF. The CDR3 DNA reads TGTGCCAGCAGCTTATACCGGGACAGGTTTTACTTC.

As concerns this clone: Other DNA sequences within the sample encode an identical CDR3. This sequence joins TRBV15 and TRBJ2-7; D is possibly TRBD1 (6 bases). This CDR3 has 15 amino acids. V was pared by 0 bases and J by 1 base, with 10 bases between. CDR1 LNHNV and CDR2 YYDKDF come from the germline V gene (reference sequence). CDR3 DNA: TGTGCCACCAGCAGAGAGAGCAGGGGATCCTACGAGCAGTACTTC. Its translation is CATSRESRGSYEQYF.

The count of this clone is one. The rearrangement joins TRBV5-1 to TRBJ1-5; D is possibly TRBD1 (5 bases). The germline CDR1 and CDR2 sequences are SGHRS and YFSETQ. This CDR3 comprises 14 residues. Trimming cost V 3 bases and J 6 bases, with 13 bases left between them. The CDR3: CASSSSGGGQPQHF. The CDR3 DNA follows: TGCGCCAGCAGCTCCTCGGGGGGAGGTCAGCCCCAGCATTTT.

This chain links TRBV6-5 with TRBJ1-6, with 7 nucleotides matching TRBD1. V dropped 6 bases and J dropped 10; count of bases not matched to a gene: 12. The CDR3 has 15 residues. The germline V gene has CDR1 MNHEY and CDR2 SVGAGI. CDR3 protein: CASRLRQGEWSPLHF. For the CDR3, the DNA is TGTGCCAGCAGACTAAGACAGGGCGAGTGGTCACCCCTCCACTTT.

This clone was observed once. The J gene is TRBJ1-5, the V gene TRBV19, with 7 positions matching TRBD1. This CDR3 region has 16 residues. V shed 8 bases, J shed 4 bases, and the junction held 14 bases outside the gene matches. Per the germline V gene, CDR1 is LNHDA and CDR2 is SQIVND (reference sequence). CDR3 nucleotide sequence: TGTGCCAGTTTCTCTCCCGGGAGGGGGCATAATCAGCCCCAGCATTTT. It codes for CASFSPGRGHNQPQHF.

The chain is built from TRBV19 and TRBJ1-1; 8 bases align to TRBD1. Germline V gene data show CDR1 as LNHDA and CDR2 as SQIVND (reference sequence). The CDR3 is made up of 14 amino acids. With 2 bases clipped from V and 2 bases from J, the junction kept 1 base outside the gene matches. The DNA of the CDR3 is TGTGCCAGTAGTATACAGGGGGCTAACACTGAAGCTTTCTTT. The encoded protein is CASSIQGANTEAFF. Variable domain in full (rest from reference TRBV19 and TRBJ1-1): DGGITQSPKYLFRKEGQNVTLSCEQNLNHDAMYWYRQDPGQGLRLIYYSQIVNDFQKGDIAEGYSVSREKKESFPLTVTSAQKNPTAFYLCASSIQGANTEAFFGQGTRLTVV.

This clone was counted a single time. This rearrangement joins TRBV11-2 to TRBJ2-3; 10 bases fit TRBD2. J gave up 2 bases and V 0 bases, and 8 bases lay outside the gene matches. CDR3 size: 18 residues. Per germline, CDR1 SGHAT and CDR2 FQNNGV. The CDR3, as DNA: TGTGCCAGCAGCTTAGAGTTGTTAGCGGGAGGCCTCACAGATACGCAGTATTTT. Translation gives CASSLELLAGGLTDTQYF.

Remarks on this clone: Sequence at one end of the junction differs from germline and may be a read error. This rearrangement joins TRBV7-7 to TRBJ1-4, with 8 bases lining up with TRBD1. Germline V CDR1 and CDR2: SSHAT, FNYEAQ (reference sequence). The CDR3 has 15 residues. The CDR3 here is CASSSGTGWGEKLFF. The CDR3 coding sequence is TGTGCTAGCAGCTCCGGGACAGGTTGGGGGGAAAAACTGTTTTTT. The full variable domain, its missing parts supplied by reference TRBV7-7 and TRBJ1-4, is GAGVSQSPRYKVTKRGQDVTLRCDPISSHATLYWYQQALGQGPEFLTYFNYEAQPDKSGLPSDRFSAERPEGSISTLTIQRTEQRDSAMYRCASSSGTGWGEKLFFGSGTQLSVL.

The chain uses TRBV28 and TRBJ1-2; D ambiguous. The V and J ends lost 3 bases and 6 bases respectively, with 23 bases between them. The germline gives CDR1 MDHEN, CDR2 SYDVKM. CDR3 length equals 17 residues. This CDR3 reads CASSFRGIGVGMDGYTF. Here the CDR3 DNA reads TGTGCCAGCAGTTTTCGGGGAATCGGGGTGGGGATGGATGGCTACACCTTC.

V and J are TRBV4-1 and TRBJ1-3; 8 positions agree with TRBD1. The junction had 0 bases not matched to a gene; V was cut back by 1 base and J by 4 bases. Germline V gives CDR1 MGHRA, CDR2 YSYEKL. This CDR3 contains 14 residues. The CDR3 spells CASSQGTGGNTIYF. CDR3 bases: TGCGCCAGCAGCCAAGGGACAGGGGGAAACACCATATATTTT.

The chain couples TRBV5-4 to TRBJ1-3; D uncertain. Between the trimmed V and J ends, which lost 4 bases and 0 bases, there was a span of 11 bases. The CDR3 sequence is 15 residues long. The germline gives CDR1 SGHNT, CDR2 YYREEE (reference sequence). CDR3 nucleotides: TGTGCCAGCAGCCGCGATGCGGGCTCTGGAAACACCATATATTTT. This gives the protein CASSRDAGSGNTIYF.

The V gene is TRBV2, the J gene TRBJ1-3, with 7 bases matching TRBD1. The CDR3 sequence is 16 residues long. V lost 3 bases and J lost 1; bases outside the gene matches: 6. Germline values: CDR1 SNHLY, CDR2 FYNNEI. CDR3 sequence (DNA): TGTGCCAGCAGTGAGTACGGCAGGGGGTCTGGAAACACCATATATTTT. This sequence encodes CASSEYGRGSGNTIYF.

This chain uses TRBV6-5 with TRBJ2-3, with D perhaps TRBD1 (6 bases). In germline, CDR1 is MNHEY, CDR2 SVGAGI. The CDR3 sequence is 14 residues long. V was cut by 4 bases and J by 4 bases, with 12 bases left in between. Here the CDR3 reads CASSSPRQADTQYF. The CDR3 DNA reads as TGTGCCAGCAGTTCGCCCCGACAGGCAGATACGCAGTATTTT.

This chain joins TRBV7-6 and TRBJ1-4, with TRBD1 matching 7 bases. The CDR3 consists of 17 residues. V lost 3 bases and J lost 5; bases outside the gene matches: 12. Germline CDR1 and CDR2: SGHVS and FNYEAQ. CDR3 loop: CASSFLGAGTVNEKLFF. For the CDR3, the DNA is TGTGCCAGCAGCTTCCTCGGGGCCGGGACAGTCAATGAAAAACTGTTTTTT.

The chain links TRBV23-1 to TRBJ1-1, with D possibly matching TRBD1 (6 bases). TRBV23-1 carries the ORF label, with uncertain function. The CDR3 has 10 amino acids. The V and J ends lost 7 bases and 9 bases respectively, with 9 bases between them. DNA for the CDR3: TGCGCCAGCAAGGGACACCAAGCTTTCTTT. This codes for CASKGHQAFF.

The chain uses TRBV19 and TRBJ1-4; 7 positions match TRBD1. From germline, CDR1 is LNHDA and CDR2 SQIVND (reference sequence). The length of the CDR3 is 14 residues. J gave up 4 bases and V 5 bases, and 4 bases lay outside the gene matches. In nucleotides, the CDR3 is TGTGCCAGTAGTCCGACAGGGAGTAATGAAAAACTGTTTTTT. Its translation: CASSPTGSNEKLFF.

This clone has just one count. The rearrangement links TRBV6-6 to TRBJ1-1, with a possible D match to TRBD1 (6 bases). Germline values: CDR1 MNHNY, CDR2 SVGAGI (reference sequence). There are 14 residues in the CDR3. V gave up 0 bases and J gave up 7 bases, with 12 bases separating them. CDR3 in amino acids: CASSYSLGADEAFF. CDR3 coding DNA: TGTGCCAGCAGTTACTCGTTGGGGGCGGATGAAGCTTTCTTT.

The chain couples TRBV5-1 to TRBJ2-1, with a weak D call TRBD1 (5 bases). The CDR3 runs to 13 residues. V lost 5 bases, J lost 2 bases, and 8 bases lay in between. Germline V gene sequence: CDR1 SGHRS, CDR2 YFSETQ. DNA for the CDR3: TGCGCCAGCAGTTTAGGGGCCTACAATGAGCAGTTCTTC. Protein sequence: CASSLGAYNEQFF.

CDR3 DNA sequence: TGTGCCAGCAGTCAACTCACAAGGGGTGGCTACACCTTC. It encodes CASSQLTRGGYTF. The V gene is TRBV2, the J gene TRBJ1-2, with D possibly matching TRBD1 (5 bases). Trimming took off 5 bases at V and 7 bases at J, with 14 bases between the two ends. The CDR3 loop spans 13 amino acids. The germline CDR1 and CDR2 sequences are SNHLY and FYNNEI.

V usage is TRBV10-1 and J usage is TRBJ1-5, with 8 bases identical to TRBD1. From germline, CDR1 is WNHNN and CDR2 SYGVQD (reference sequence). The CDR3 has 16 amino acids. After removal of 2 bases from V and 9 bases from J, the junction contained 12 bases not matched to a gene. CDR3 residues: CASSEGLGQALGPQHF. The DNA for the CDR3 is TGCGCCAGCAGTGAGGGACTGGGACAGGCCCTCGGGCCCCAGCATTTT.

This clone has only a few counts. The chain recombines TRBV12-3 or TRBV12-4 with TRBJ1-2; the D is unclear. The V gene lost 6 bases and the J gene lost 0 bases, with 8 bases spanning the gap. The CDR3 has 13 residues. CDR3 protein: CASSPTSNYGYTF. DNA of the CDR3: TGTGCCAGCAGCCCGACATCTAACTATGGCTACACCTTC.

This clone was seen just once. This chain links TRBV27 with TRBJ2-1; 8 bases are a match to TRBD2. The CDR3 is made up of 14 amino acids. The germline V gene has CDR1 MNHEY and CDR2 SMNVEV (reference sequence). Germline trimming cut 3 bases from V and 7 bases from J; bases unmatched to any gene: 5. The CDR3 bases are TGTGCCAGCAGTTTGAGCGGGAGTTGGAATGAGCAGTTCTTC. Translation gives CASSLSGSWNEQFF.

The chain recombines TRBV3-1 (or the pseudogene TRBV3-2) with TRBJ2-7; 10 bases agree with TRBD2. The trim removed 4 bases at V and 5 bases at J, leaving 5 bases unmatched. The CDR3 runs to 14 residues. Germline V gene sequence: CDR1 LGHDT, CDR2 YNNKEL (reference sequence). The chain's CDR3 is CASSLLAGGHEQYF. The CDR3 DNA sequence: TGTGCCAGCAGCCTATTAGCGGGGGGCCACGAGCAGTACTTC.

Only a few counts were recorded for this clone. The rearrangement uses TRBV27 and TRBJ1-6, with 10 bases fitting TRBD1. The CDR3 runs to 14 residues. After removal of 5 bases from V and 9 bases from J, the junction contained 4 bases not matched to a gene. In germline, CDR1 is MNHEY, CDR2 SMNVEV (reference sequence). The DNA of the CDR3 is TGTGCCAGCAGTCCCCGGGACAGGGGTTCACCCCTCCACTTT. This gives the protein CASSPRDRGSPLHF.